A selection of T cell receptor beta chains follows, all from one sample in a study of T cell responses to AZD1222 COVID-19 vaccine. Sequencing was performed with immunoSEQ multiplex PCR; in TCRdb, only in-frame clones are kept and a portion is missing. The sample yields 90,000 to 150,000 clones, around 89% seen once. Sequences were derived from peripheral blood, sampled on day 0 of AZD1222 vaccination. Receptor source: an adult in good health. CDR3s include the opening cysteine and the closing phenylalanine or tryptophan. Fields, in order: CDR3 protein, J gene, V gene.

CASSVDPSNNYGYTF	TRBJ1-2	TRBV9
CASSSSTGLQPQHF	TRBJ1-5	TRBV27
CASSPDGWSGSSPLHF	TRBJ1-6	TRBV5-6
CASRGGLYEQYF	TRBJ2-7	TRBV27
CASGLRQGDYGYTF	TRBJ1-2	TRBV12-5
CASSWPGQNSPLHF	TRBJ1-6	TRBV11-2
CASRADREPQNTEAFF	TRBJ1-1	TRBV2
CASSLGPLGSPLHF	TRBJ1-6	TRBV7-3
CASSQGTSGNTIYF	TRBJ1-3	TRBV3-1/TRBV3-2
CASILQAGGPNEQFF	TRBJ2-1	TRBV7-2
CASSPDGQGHGYTF	TRBJ1-2	TRBV7-3
CASSRSGGPANEQFF	TRBJ2-1	TRBV4-2
CAWRAPGQEKPGANVLTF	TRBJ2-6	TRBV30
CSAGGTHTDTQYF	TRBJ2-3	TRBV29-1
CASSLGTLNEKLFF	TRBJ1-4	TRBV7-6
CASSDSAEGYGYTF	TRBJ1-2	TRBV6-4
CASSPRGFRVSTRGYEQYF	TRBJ2-7	TRBV27
CASSLTRTRPQETQYF	TRBJ2-5	TRBV11-2
CASSKKNRAWMGDTEAFF	TRBJ1-1	TRBV21-1
CASSGTHAYEQYF	TRBJ2-7	TRBV13
CASRLRGAPEYF	TRBJ2-3	TRBV6-5
CASSFRQGVHMNTEAFF	TRBJ1-1	TRBV5-1